Following are 29 T cell receptor beta chains from one sample sequenced in a study of naive and memory T cell subsets (dated by TCRdb to 2016 to 2017). The paper's findings and limits, for the study overall: Naive repertoires, especially CD8, contained a few larger clonotypes, possibly memory cells re-expressing CD45RA.

Antigens for these TCRs are unknown. Receptors were amplified or captured by UMI-ligation and nested PCR. Sequenced using an Illumina MiSeq. The beta constant-region primer consisted of an equimolar mixture of two oligonucleotides that together covered TRBC1 and TRBC2. The ligated cDNA went through four rounds of PCR with nested alpha and beta constant-region primers together with the SP2 primer. The public reads were quality trimmed at Q25 with fastp and then assembled into clones with MiXCR by TCRdb, keeping productive beta chains. Every entry covers one CDR3 protein and lists the most common genes and DNA from its rows. The sample table lists 99,000 or so distinct CDR3 sequences, approximately 15% of them with a count of one. The ten largest clones take up approximately 2.6% of the sample. What was sequenced was naive CD8+ T cells from blood. The sample's cell subset or site, from its label and the paper: naive T cells, CD45RA high CD27+. The receptors derive from a human donor in good health.

This clonotype came up a few times. The rearrangement uses TRBV7-9 and TRBJ2-4; D not resolved. V gave up 3 bases and J gave up 5 bases, with 11 bases separating them. This CDR3 region has 14 residues. The V gene's germline CDR1 is SEHNR and CDR2 FQNEAQ (reference sequence). In DNA form, the CDR3 reads TGTGCCAGCAGCTTCACCGGGCTGGAAAACATTCAGTACTTC. Translating it yields CASSFTGLENIQYF. The variable domain in full, with the rest retrieved from reference TRBV7-9 and TRBJ2-4, is DTGVSQNPRHKITKRGQNVTFRCDPISEHNRLYWYRQTLGQGPEFLTYFQNEAQLEKSRLLSDRFSAERPKGSFSTLEIQRTEQGDSAMYLCASSFTGLENIQYFGAGTRLSVL.

This clonotype was observed a few times. This sequence joins TRBV24-1 and TRBJ2-1, with TRBD1 identical over 8 bases. Germline V gene sequence: CDR1 KGHDR, CDR2 SFDVKD. V dropped 3 bases and J dropped 9; count of bases not matched to a gene: 12. This CDR3 spans 16 amino acids. The CDR3 loop is CATSDIGDRGIGEQFF. CDR3 in DNA: TGTGCCACCAGTGATATAGGAGACAGGGGCATCGGTGAGCAGTTCTTC.

This chain joins TRBV20-1 and TRBJ1-5; the D gene is possibly TRBD1 (6 bases). V shed 1 base and J shed 0 bases, with 13 bases lying between them. CDR1 is DFQATT, CDR2 SNEGSKA, per germline (reference sequence). This CDR3 is built from 16 residues. The DNA of the CDR3 is TGCAGTGCTAGAGCCAGGGGTGGCAATAGCAATCAGCCCCAGCATTTT. Protein sequence: CSARARGGNSNQPQHF.

The chain links TRBV7-2 to TRBJ2-7; 7 bases agree with TRBD1. V was pared by 3 bases and J by 3 bases, with 5 bases of the junction left unmatched. This CDR3 is built from 14 residues. CDR1 and CDR2 (germline): SGHTA, FQGNSA. The CDR3 sequence is CASSFGTAVYEQYF. The CDR3 DNA is TGTGCCAGCAGCTTCGGGACAGCGGTCTACGAGCAGTACTTC. The complete variable domain, with remaining parts taken from reference TRBV7-2 and TRBJ2-7, reads GAGVSQSPSNKVTEKGKDVELRCDPISGHTALYWYRQSLGQGLEFLIYFQGNSAPDKSGLPSDRFSAERTGGSVSTLTIQRTQQEDSAVYLCASSFGTAVYEQYFGPGTRLTVT.

This chain joins TRBV7-9 and TRBJ2-7, with TRBD2 matching 10 bases. This CDR3 is 17 amino acids long. CDR1 SEHNR and CDR2 FQNEAQ come from the germline V gene (reference sequence). With 5 bases clipped from V and 1 base from J, the junction kept 11 bases outside the gene matches. The CDR3 sequence: CASSLSSSGGRSYEQYF. The CDR3 DNA reads as TGTGCCAGCAGCCTCAGCTCTAGCGGGGGAAGGTCCTACGAGCAGTACTTC. Full variable domain (outside the CDR3, taken from reference TRBV7-9 and TRBJ2-7): DTGVSQNPRHKITKRGQNVTFRCDPISEHNRLYWYRQTLGQGPEFLTYFQNEAQLEKSRLLSDRFSAERPKGSFSTLEIQRTEQGDSAMYLCASSLSSSGGRSYEQYFGPGTRLTVT.

This clonotype was observed many times. The chain couples TRBV20-1 to TRBJ1-5, with TRBD1 matching over 11 bases. After removal of 6 bases from V and 6 bases from J, the junction contained 7 bases not matched to a gene. CDR3 length: 14 residues. Germline V gene data show CDR1 as DFQATT and CDR2 as SNEGSKA (reference sequence). CDR3 loop: CSAIGGQGGQPQHF. The DNA for the CDR3 is TGCAGTGCCATCGGGGGACAGGGGGGTCAGCCCCAGCATTTT.

Only a few counts were recorded for this clonotype. CDR3 DNA: TGCAGTGCACCATCCGGAGGGCCAGGCTCCTACAATGAGCAGTTCTTC. Translation: CSAPSGGPGSYNEQFF. The chain employs TRBV20-1 and TRBJ2-1, with a weak D call TRBD2 (6 bases). The germline V and J ends were trimmed by 6 bases and 0 bases, with 18 bases remaining between them. The germline gives CDR1 DFQATT, CDR2 SNEGSKA (reference sequence). The CDR3 has 16 residues.

This clonotype was detected many times. This rearrangement joins TRBV11-2 to TRBJ2-1; TRBD2 agrees at 10 bases. Trimming removed 1 base from V and 1 base from J; junction bases left unmatched: 7. This CDR3 region has 18 residues. Germline V gene sequence: CDR1 SGHAT, CDR2 FQNNGV. Here the CDR3 reads CASSLALAGSTSYNEQFF. CDR3 bases: TGTGCCAGCAGCTTAGCACTAGCGGGAAGCACATCCTACAATGAGCAGTTCTTC.

The chain couples TRBV7-2 to TRBJ2-1; 9 bases are a match to TRBD2. Germline lookup yields CDR1 SGHTA and CDR2 FQGNSA. The ends lost 5 bases at V and 5 bases at J; junction bases unmatched: 4. The CDR3 totals 14 residues. This CDR3 is CASSRTSVNNEQFF. CDR3 DNA: TGTGCCAGCAGCCGGACTAGCGTTAACAATGAGCAGTTCTTC. The full variable domain, rest sourced from reference TRBV7-2 and TRBJ2-1, is GAGVSQSPSNKVTEKGKDVELRCDPISGHTALYWYRQSLGQGLEFLIYFQGNSAPDKSGLPSDRFSAERTGGSVSTLTIQRTQQEDSAVYLCASSRTSVNNEQFFGPGTRLTVL.

This clonotype occurred a few times. The chain carries TRBV11-2 and TRBJ2-7; D unclear. V lost 5 bases and J lost 3, with 8 bases in between. Germline V CDR1 and CDR2: SGHAT, FQNNGV. The CDR3 contains 12 residues. The CDR3 nucleotides read TGTGCCAGCAGCGCAATTGACTACGAGCAGTACTTC. It translates to CASSAIDYEQYF.

The chain is built from TRBV20-1 and TRBJ2-7; D gene ambiguous. The CDR3 is 11 residues long. Germline V gene lookup returns CDR1 DFQATT and CDR2 SNEGSKA (reference sequence). V lost 3 bases and J 5 bases, leaving 8 bases between the germline ends. As DNA, the CDR3 is TGCAGTGCTAGGGTGGAGAACGAGCAGTACTTC. Translated: CSARVENEQYF.

This clonotype was recorded many times. The CDR3: CASSVSTTYEQYF. CDR3 DNA: TGTGCCAGCAGCGTATCAACGACCTACGAGCAGTACTTC. The chain combines TRBV9 with TRBJ2-7, with D uncertain. This CDR3 comprises 13 residues. Trimming took 1 base from V and 2 from J, leaving 7 bases between them. Germline-derived CDR1 and CDR2 are SGDLS and YYNGEE.

This clonotype was observed a handful of times. The genes are TRBV25-1 and TRBJ2-1; D is ambiguous. CDR1 and CDR2 from the germline V gene are MGHDK and SYGVNS. The CDR3 runs to 13 residues. V lost 8 bases, J lost 9 bases, and 17 bases lay in between. The DNA for the CDR3 is TGTGCCAGCCAAGGACCCGAGGACGGTGAGCAGTTCTTC. This codes for CASQGPEDGEQFF.

Ten or more counts support this clonotype. This chain uses TRBV3-1 with TRBJ1-1, with 9 positions matching TRBD1. The CDR3 sequence is 14 residues long. In germline, CDR1 is LGHDT, CDR2 YNNKEL (reference sequence). J was trimmed by 4 bases and V by 3 bases; bases with no gene match: 3. The CDR3 DNA sequence: TGTGCCAGCAGCCAGGGACAGGGTGCCACTGAAGCTTTCTTT. Translated, it gives CASSQGQGATEAFF.

This clonotype was seen only a few times. V gene TRBV29-1 combines with J gene TRBJ2-1; the D gene is possibly TRBD2 (7 bases). There are 13 residues in the CDR3. The germline CDR1 and CDR2 sequences are SQVTM and ANQGSEA. Trimming removed 7 bases from V and 7 bases from J, with 17 bases in between. This CDR3 is CSGQKGGLNEQFF. CDR3 sequence (DNA): TGCAGCGGACAGAAGGGGGGGTTGAATGAGCAGTTCTTC.

V gene TRBV9 combines with J gene TRBJ2-1; TRBD2 agrees at 10 bases. The CDR3 runs to 15 residues. Per germline, CDR1 SGDLS and CDR2 YYNGEE. J was trimmed by 7 bases and V by 3 bases; bases with no gene match: 7. This chain's CDR3 is CASSGEREGLNEQFF. CDR3 coding DNA: TGTGCCAGCAGCGGCGAGCGGGAGGGCCTAAATGAGCAGTTCTTC.

Regarding this clonotype: This may arise from a read error, as a much more abundant clone is one base away. The chain combines TRBV7-9 with TRBJ1-1, with 9 nucleotides matching TRBD1. Germline CDR1 and CDR2: SEHNR and FQNEAQ (reference sequence). The V segment lost 5 bases and the J segment 9 bases; nucleotides outside the gene matches: 7. The CDR3 is made up of 13 amino acids. The CDR3 sequence is CASSPGTGLKAFF. The CDR3 bases are TGTGCCAGCAGCCCCGGGACAGGGCTTAAAGCTTTCTTT.

The table lists this clonotype with a few counts. The J gene is TRBJ2-7, the V gene TRBV7-8, with D uncertain. Trimming cost V 5 bases and J 8 bases, with 13 bases left between them. This CDR3 region has 12 residues. Germline CDR1 reads SGHVS; CDR2 reads FQNEAQ. The CDR3 sequence is CASSTDGLKQYF. The CDR3 region has the DNA TGTGCCAGCAGCACGGACGGCCTAAAGCAGTACTTC. Filled out from reference TRBV7-8 and TRBJ2-7, the complete variable domain reads GAGVSQSPRYKVAKRGQDVALRCDPISGHVSLFWYQQALGQGPEFLTYFQNEAQLDKSGLPSDRFFAERPEGSVSTLKIQRTQQEDSAVYLCASSTDGLKQYFGPGTRLTVT.

Ten or more counts support this clonotype. The V call is TRBV12-5, the J call TRBJ2-1; 8 bases line up with TRBD1. CDR1 LGHNT and CDR2 FRNRAP come from the germline V gene. Losses at the gene ends were 5 bases for V and 14 bases for J; bases not matched to a gene: 23. The CDR3 has 17 amino acids. The CDR3 DNA reads as TGTGCTAGTGGTCGTGCCGGGACACCACCTCTAACAGGGGGAAAGTTCTTC. Amino acid sequence: CASGRAGTPPLTGGKFF.

V usage is TRBV5-5 and J usage is TRBJ2-1, with 8 bases lining up with TRBD2. CDR3 length: 15 residues. Germline values: CDR1 SGHKS, CDR2 YYEKEE (reference sequence). Trimming cost V 2 bases and J 9 bases; bases outside gene matches: 10. In DNA form, the CDR3 reads TGTGCCAGCAGCTTCCAGCGGGGGCCGTCGGGTGAGCAGTTCTTC. It specifies CASSFQRGPSGEQFF.

The CDR3, as DNA: TGCAGTGCCACAGGGGATCCCAAAAACATTCAGTACTTC. Residues: CSATGDPKNIQYF. The chain combines TRBV20-1 with TRBJ2-4; 7 nucleotides line up with TRBD1. Germline V lookup: CDR1 DFQATT, CDR2 SNEGSKA (reference sequence). The CDR3 is 13 amino acids. Trimming removed 6 bases from V and 2 bases from J; junction bases left unmatched: 4.

This clonotype was seen only a few times. The chain employs TRBV9 and TRBJ2-1; no clear D gene. V was cut by 4 bases and J by 9 bases, with 8 bases left in between. This CDR3 region has 11 residues. Germline V gene data show CDR1 as SGDLS and CDR2 as YYNGEE. CDR3 in amino acids: CASSYSSEQFF. For the CDR3, the DNA is TGTGCCAGCAGCTACTCCAGTGAGCAGTTCTTC.

J is TRBJ2-1 and V is TRBV21-1; the DNA was not compared with TRBD2, the D call given in the table. TRBV21-1 is assigned pseudogene status. The CDR3 covers 16 residues. The DNA of the CDR3 is TGTGCCAGCAGCAAAGTTTGGCGGGAGTCTGCCAATGAGCAGTTCTTC. This encodes CASSKVWRESANEQFF.

This clonotype appeared many times. The rearrangement uses TRBV24-1 and TRBJ2-3, with D possibly being TRBD2 (6 bases). Trimming pared 4 bases from V and 10 bases from J, leaving 11 bases between. Per germline, CDR1 KGHDR and CDR2 SFDVKD. The CDR3 has 12 residues. CDR3 loop: CATSEGRPPQYF. The CDR3 nucleotides are TGTGCCACCAGTGAAGGGAGGCCCCCGCAGTATTTT.

The V gene is TRBV21-1, the J gene TRBJ1-4; the D call TRBD1 from the table was never checked on the DNA. TRBV21-1 is listed as a pseudogene. CDR3 length equals 17 residues. CDR3 DNA: TGTGCCAGCAGCATCACCCCCAAGACAGGGGCCCGTGAAAAACTGTTTTTT. Translation gives CASSITPKTGAREKLFF.

In this sample, this clonotype turned up a few times. V and J are TRBV6-6 and TRBJ2-7; no clear D gene. The V gene lost 10 bases and the J gene lost 4 bases, with 14 bases spanning the gap. The CDR3 is 12 amino acids. Germline loops: CDR1 MNHNY, CDR2 SVGAGI (reference sequence). The CDR3 protein is CATGPRKYEQYF. The CDR3 DNA is TGTGCCACCGGCCCCAGGAAATACGAGCAGTACTTC.

This sequence joins TRBV27 and TRBJ2-7, with D possibly matching TRBD1 (6 bases). The CDR3 is 17 residues long. Trimming cost V 3 bases and J 2 bases, with 20 bases left between them. CDR1 MNHEY and CDR2 SMNVEV come from the germline V gene (reference sequence). CDR3 in DNA: TGTGCCAGCAGTTTTTCCTCAGGGGACCCATTTCCCTACGAGCAGTACTTC. Translation gives CASSFSSGDPFPYEQYF.

This clonotype was recorded a few times. The rearrangement uses TRBV4-1 and TRBJ2-7; D gene ambiguous. The V end was cut by 1 base, the J end by 3 bases, with 10 bases between. This CDR3 region has 14 residues. Germline lookup yields CDR1 MGHRA and CDR2 YSYEKL. The chain's CDR3 is CASSQVIWNYEQYF. CDR3 coding DNA: TGCGCCAGCAGCCAAGTCATCTGGAACTACGAGCAGTACTTC.

In its sample, this clonotype was seen a few times. The V gene is TRBV27, the J gene TRBJ1-4; TRBD1 might be the D (6 bases). CDR3 length: 15 residues. With 4 bases removed from V and 7 bases from J, the gap between germline ends came to 16 bases. Germline V gene sequence: CDR1 MNHEY, CDR2 SMNVEV (reference sequence). CDR3: CASSSERGTAEKLFF. Here the CDR3 DNA reads TGTGCCAGCAGTTCAGAAAGGGGGACGGCTGAAAAACTGTTTTTT.